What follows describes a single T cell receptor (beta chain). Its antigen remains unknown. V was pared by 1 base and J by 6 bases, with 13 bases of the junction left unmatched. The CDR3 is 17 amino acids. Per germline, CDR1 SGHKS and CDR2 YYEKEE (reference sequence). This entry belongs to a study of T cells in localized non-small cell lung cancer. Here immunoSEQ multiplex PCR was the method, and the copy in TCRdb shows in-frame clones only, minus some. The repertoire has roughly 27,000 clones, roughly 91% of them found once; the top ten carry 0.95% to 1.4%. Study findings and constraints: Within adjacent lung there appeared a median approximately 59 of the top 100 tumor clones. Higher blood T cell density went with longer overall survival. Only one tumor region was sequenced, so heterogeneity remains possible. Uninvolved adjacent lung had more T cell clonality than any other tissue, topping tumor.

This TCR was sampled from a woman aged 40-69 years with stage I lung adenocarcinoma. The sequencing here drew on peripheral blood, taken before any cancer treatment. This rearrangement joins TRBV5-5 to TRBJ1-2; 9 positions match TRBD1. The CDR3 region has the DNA TGTGCCAGCAGCTTGATGGGGACAGGGTCAACTAGAGATGGCTACACCTTC. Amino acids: CASSLMGTGSTRDGYTF.